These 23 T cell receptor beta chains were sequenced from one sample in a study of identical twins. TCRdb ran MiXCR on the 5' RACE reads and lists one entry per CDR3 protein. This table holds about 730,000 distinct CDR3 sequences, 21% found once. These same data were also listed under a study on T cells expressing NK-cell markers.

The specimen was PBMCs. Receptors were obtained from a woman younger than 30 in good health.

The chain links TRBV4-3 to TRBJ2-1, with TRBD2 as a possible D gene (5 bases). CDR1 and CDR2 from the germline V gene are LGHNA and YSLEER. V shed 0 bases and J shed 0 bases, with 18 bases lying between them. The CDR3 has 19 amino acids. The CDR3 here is CASSQDLNFGGRSYNEQFF. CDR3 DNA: TGCGCCAGCAGCCAAGATCTAAATTTTGGCGGGCGCTCCTACAATGAGCAGTTCTTC.

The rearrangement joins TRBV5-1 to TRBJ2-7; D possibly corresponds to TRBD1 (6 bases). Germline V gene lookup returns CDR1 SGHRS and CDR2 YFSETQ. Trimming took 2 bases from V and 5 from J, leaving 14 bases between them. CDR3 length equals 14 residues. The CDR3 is CASSFLGQMDEQYF. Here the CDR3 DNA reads TGCGCCAGCAGCTTTTTGGGACAAATGGACGAGCAGTACTTC.

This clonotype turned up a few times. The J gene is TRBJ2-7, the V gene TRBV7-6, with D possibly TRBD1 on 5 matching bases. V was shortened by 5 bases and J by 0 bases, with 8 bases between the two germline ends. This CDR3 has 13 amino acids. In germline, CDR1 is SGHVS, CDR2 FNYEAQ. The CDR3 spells CASSQGNSYEQYF. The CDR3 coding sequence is TGTGCCAGCAGCCAGGGCAACTCCTACGAGCAGTACTTC.

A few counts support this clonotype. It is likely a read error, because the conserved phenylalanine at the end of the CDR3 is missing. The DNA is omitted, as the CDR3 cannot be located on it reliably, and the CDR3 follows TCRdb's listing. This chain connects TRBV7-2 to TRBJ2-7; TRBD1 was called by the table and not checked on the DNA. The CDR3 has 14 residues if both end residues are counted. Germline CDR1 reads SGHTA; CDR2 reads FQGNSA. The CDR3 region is CASSFRTGGGPPVI.

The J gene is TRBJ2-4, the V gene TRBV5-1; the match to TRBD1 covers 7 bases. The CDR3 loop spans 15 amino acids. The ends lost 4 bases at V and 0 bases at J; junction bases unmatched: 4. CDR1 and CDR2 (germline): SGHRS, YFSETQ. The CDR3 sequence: CASSMGQLAKNIQYF. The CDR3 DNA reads TGCGCCAGCAGCATGGGACAGCTAGCCAAAAACATTCAGTACTTC.

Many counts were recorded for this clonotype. The CDR3 DNA is TGTGCCATCAGACCAGGGGACACCTACGAGCAGTACTTC. Translation: CAIRPGDTYEQYF. The V gene is TRBV10-3, the J gene TRBJ2-7, with a weak D call TRBD1 (6 bases). CDR3 length: 13 amino acids. Germline CDR1 and CDR2: ENHRY and SYGVKD. V lost 6 bases to trimming and J lost 2 bases, with 11 bases between them.

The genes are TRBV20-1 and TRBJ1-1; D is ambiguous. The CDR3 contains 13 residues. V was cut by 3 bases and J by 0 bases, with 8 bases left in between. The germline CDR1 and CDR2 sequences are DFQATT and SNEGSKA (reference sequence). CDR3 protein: CSASPTVNTEAFF. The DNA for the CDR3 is TGCAGTGCTAGTCCTACAGTGAACACTGAAGCTTTCTTT.

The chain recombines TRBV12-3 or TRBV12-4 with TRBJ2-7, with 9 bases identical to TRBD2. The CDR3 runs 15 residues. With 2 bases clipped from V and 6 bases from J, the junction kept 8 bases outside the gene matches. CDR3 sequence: CASSLSSAGGIEQYF. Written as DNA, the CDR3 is TGTGCCAGCAGTTTATCCTCTGCGGGGGGGATCGAGCAGTACTTC.

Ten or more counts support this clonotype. CDR3 sequence: CASGTNEQYF. The CDR3 DNA is TGTGCCAGCGGCACGAACGAGCAGTACTTC. This chain connects TRBV6-2 or TRBV6-3 to TRBJ2-7; D gene ambiguous. Trimming shortened V by 8 bases and J by 5 bases, and 7 bases separated the two germline ends. Germline CDR1 is MNHEY and CDR2 is SVGEGT. The CDR3 totals 10 residues.

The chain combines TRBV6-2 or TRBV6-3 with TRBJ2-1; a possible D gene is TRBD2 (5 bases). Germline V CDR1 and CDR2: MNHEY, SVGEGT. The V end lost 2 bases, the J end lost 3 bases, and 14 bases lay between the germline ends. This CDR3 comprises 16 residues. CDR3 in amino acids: CASSYRRSALYNEQFF. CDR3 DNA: TGTGCCAGCAGTTACCGGCGTAGCGCGCTCTACAATGAGCAGTTCTTC.

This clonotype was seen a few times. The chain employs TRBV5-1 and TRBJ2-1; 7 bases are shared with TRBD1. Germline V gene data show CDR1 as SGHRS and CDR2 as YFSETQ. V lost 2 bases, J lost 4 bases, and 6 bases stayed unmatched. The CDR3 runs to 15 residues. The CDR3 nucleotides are TGCGCCAGCAGCTTAAGAGACAGGGCGTACAATGAGCAGTTCTTC. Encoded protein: CASSLRDRAYNEQFF. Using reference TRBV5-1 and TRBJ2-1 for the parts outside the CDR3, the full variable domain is KAGVTQTPRYLIKTRGQQVTLSCSPISGHRSVSWYQQTPGQGLQFLFEYFSETQRNKGNFPGRFSGRQFSNSRSEMNVSTLELGDSALYLCASSLRDRAYNEQFFGPGTRLTVL.

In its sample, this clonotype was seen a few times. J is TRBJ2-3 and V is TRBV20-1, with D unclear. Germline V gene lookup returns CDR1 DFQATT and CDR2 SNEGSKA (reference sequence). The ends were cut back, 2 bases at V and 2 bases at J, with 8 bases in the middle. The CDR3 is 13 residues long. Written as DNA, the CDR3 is TGCAGTGCTAGAACCCAGGCCACAGATACGCAGTATTTT. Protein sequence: CSARTQATDTQYF.

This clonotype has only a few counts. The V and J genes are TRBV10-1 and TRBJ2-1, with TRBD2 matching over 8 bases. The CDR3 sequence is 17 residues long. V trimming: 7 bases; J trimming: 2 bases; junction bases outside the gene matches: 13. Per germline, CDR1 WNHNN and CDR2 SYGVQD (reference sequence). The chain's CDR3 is CASINREGYRPYNEQFF. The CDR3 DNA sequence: TGCGCCAGCATTAACCGGGAGGGCTATCGGCCCTACAATGAGCAGTTCTTC.

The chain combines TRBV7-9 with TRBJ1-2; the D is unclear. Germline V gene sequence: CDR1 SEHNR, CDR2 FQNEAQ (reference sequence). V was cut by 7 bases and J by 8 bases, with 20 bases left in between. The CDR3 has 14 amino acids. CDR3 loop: CASTAAQRASGYTF. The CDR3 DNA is TGTGCCAGCACGGCGGCGCAGCGGGCGTCGGGCTACACCTTC.

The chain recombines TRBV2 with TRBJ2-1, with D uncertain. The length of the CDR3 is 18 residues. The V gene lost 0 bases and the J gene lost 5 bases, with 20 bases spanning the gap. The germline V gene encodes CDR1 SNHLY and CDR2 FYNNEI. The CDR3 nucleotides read TGTGCCAGCAGTGAAGCTGCTCTCGTCGGGCAAATAAACAATGAGCAGTTCTTC. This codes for CASSEAALVGQINNEQFF.

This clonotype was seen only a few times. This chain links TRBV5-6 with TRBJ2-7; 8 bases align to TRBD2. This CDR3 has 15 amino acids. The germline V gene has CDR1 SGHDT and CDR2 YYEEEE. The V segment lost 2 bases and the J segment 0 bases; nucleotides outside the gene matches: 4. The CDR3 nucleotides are TGTGCCAGCAGCTTTAGCGGGGAGAGCTCCTACGAGCAGTACTTC. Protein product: CASSFSGESSYEQYF.

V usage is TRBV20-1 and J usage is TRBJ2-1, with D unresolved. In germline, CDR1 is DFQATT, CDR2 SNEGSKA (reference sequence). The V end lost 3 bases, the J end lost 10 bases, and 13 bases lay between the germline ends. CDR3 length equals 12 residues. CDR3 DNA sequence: TGCAGTGCTAGGGGAAAGGAAAGAGAGCAGTTCTTC. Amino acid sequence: CSARGKEREQFF.

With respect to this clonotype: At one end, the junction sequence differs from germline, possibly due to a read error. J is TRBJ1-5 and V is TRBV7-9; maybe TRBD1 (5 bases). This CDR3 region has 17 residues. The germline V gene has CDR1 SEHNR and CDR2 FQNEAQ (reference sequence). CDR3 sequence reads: CAGSLAPPGYSNQPQHF. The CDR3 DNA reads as TGTGCCGGCAGCTTAGCCCCCCCAGGGTATAGCAATCAGCCCCAGCATTTT.

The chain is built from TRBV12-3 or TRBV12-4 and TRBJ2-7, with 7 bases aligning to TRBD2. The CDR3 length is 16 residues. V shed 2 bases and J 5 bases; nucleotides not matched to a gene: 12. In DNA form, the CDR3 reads TGTGCCAGCAGTTTACTCTCGACTAGCCCCGCCGACGAGCAGTACTTC. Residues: CASSLLSTSPADEQYF.

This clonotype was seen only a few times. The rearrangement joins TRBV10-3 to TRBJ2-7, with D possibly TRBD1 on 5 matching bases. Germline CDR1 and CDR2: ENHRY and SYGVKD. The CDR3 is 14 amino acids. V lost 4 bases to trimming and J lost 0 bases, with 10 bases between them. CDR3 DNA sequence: TGTGCCATCAGTGCAAAGGGGTCCTCCTACGAGCAGTACTTC. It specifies CAISAKGSSYEQYF.

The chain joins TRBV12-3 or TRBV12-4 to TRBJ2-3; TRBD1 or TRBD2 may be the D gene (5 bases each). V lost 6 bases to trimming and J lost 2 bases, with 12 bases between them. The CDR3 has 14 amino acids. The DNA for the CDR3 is TGTGCCAGCAGCCTAGGGGACGTCACAGATACGCAGTATTTT. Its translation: CASSLGDVTDTQYF.

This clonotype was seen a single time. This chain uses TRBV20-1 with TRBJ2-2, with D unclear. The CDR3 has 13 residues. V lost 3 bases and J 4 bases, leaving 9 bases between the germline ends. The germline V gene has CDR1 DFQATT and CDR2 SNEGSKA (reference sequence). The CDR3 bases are TGCAGTGCTAGCGTACGGACCACCGGGGAGCTGTTTTTT. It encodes CSASVRTTGELFF.

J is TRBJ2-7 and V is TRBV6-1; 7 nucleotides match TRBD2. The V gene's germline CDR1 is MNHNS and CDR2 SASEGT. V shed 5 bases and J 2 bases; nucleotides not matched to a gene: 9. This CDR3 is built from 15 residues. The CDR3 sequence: CASSTPRGGTYEQYF. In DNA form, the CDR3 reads TGTGCCAGCAGTACCCCAAGGGGAGGGACCTACGAGCAGTACTTC.